The sequence of this T cell receptor beta chain was determined in a study of blood T cell repertoires in COVID-19. Whole-study context: Spain, Italy and the United States supplied samples that represented acute and convalescent COVID-19.

The data were produced by immunoSEQ multiplex PCR, yet TCRdb's version contains in-frame clones alone and is incomplete. The sample has roughly 56,000 clones, 80% to 95% seen once. The sequence came from a middle-aged man with active COVID-19. The specimen sequenced was peripheral blood.

CDR3 DNA sequence: TGTGCCACCAGCAGAGGGGAGGACTACACCCGGGCCAATGAGCAGTTCTTC. This sequence encodes CATSRGEDYTRANEQFF. The rearrangement joins TRBV15 to TRBJ2-1, with D maybe TRBD2 (6 bases). V shed 1 base and J shed 6 bases, with 19 bases lying between them. The CDR3 contains 17 residues. Germline CDR1 reads LNHNV; CDR2 reads YYDKDF (reference sequence). The full variable domain, completed using reference TRBV15 and TRBJ2-1, is DAMVIQNPRYQVTQFGKPVTLSCSQTLNHNVMYWYQQKSSQAPKLLFHYYDKDFNNEADTPDNFQSRRPNTSFCFLDIRSPGLGDTAMYLCATSRGEDYTRANEQFFGPGTRLTVL.